These T cell receptor beta chains were read from a single sample in a study of blood T cell repertoires in COVID-19. Method: immunoSEQ multiplex PCR; TCRdb's copy keeps in-frame clones and lacks some. The table has hundreds of thousands of clones, more than 80% seen once. The sequenced sample consisted of peripheral blood. All receptors come from a woman aged 25 to 39 with active or convalescent COVID-19. Both conserved end residues are part of each CDR3. Each record gives: D gene, J gene, clone size, V gene, CDR3 protein, CDR3 DNA. The D gene is left open where the match is weak. Clone size, where shown, is once, few, many, or a class for clones that have expanded.

d_gene: .
j_gene: TRBJ1-2
abundance: .
v_gene: TRBV10-2
CDR3aa: CASSDYISAGGGGYTF
CDR3nt: TGCGCCAGCAGTGATTACATCAGTGCTGGGGGCGGAGGCTACACCTTC

d_gene: .
j_gene: TRBJ2-1
abundance: .
v_gene: TRBV5-1
CDR3aa: CASSPFNNEQFF
CDR3nt: TGCGCCAGCAGCCCCTTTAACAATGAGCAGTTCTTC

d_gene: .
j_gene: TRBJ1-1
abundance: .
v_gene: TRBV19
CDR3aa: CASSLFGQEAFF
CDR3nt: TGTGCCAGTAGCTTATTTGGACAGGAAGCTTTCTTT

d_gene: .
j_gene: TRBJ1-1
abundance: .
v_gene: TRBV6-1
CDR3aa: CASSEYTWGDTEAFF
CDR3nt: TGTGCCAGCAGTGAATACACCTGGGGGGACACTGAAGCTTTCTTT

d_gene: TRBD1
j_gene: TRBJ2-7
abundance: .
v_gene: TRBV28
CDR3aa: CASSFRDRDFNEQYF
CDR3nt: TGTGCCAGCAGTTTTCGGGACAGGGACTTCAACGAGCAGTACTTC

d_gene: TRBD1
j_gene: TRBJ1-6
abundance: .
v_gene: TRBV6-5
CDR3aa: CASSYRTGMVSPLHF
CDR3nt: TGTGCCAGCAGTTACCGGACAGGGATGGTTTCACCCCTCCACTTT

d_gene: TRBD2
j_gene: TRBJ2-7
abundance: .
v_gene: TRBV5-4
CDR3aa: CASSRRTAGGPGEQYF
CDR3nt: TGTGCCAGCAGCCGCAGGACGGCGGGAGGGCCTGGGGAGCAGTACTTC

d_gene: TRBD1
j_gene: TRBJ1-5
abundance: .
v_gene: TRBV7-9
CDR3aa: CASSQGTGGSISNQPQHF
CDR3nt: TGTGCCAGCAGCCAAGGGACAGGGGGTAGTATAAGCAATCAGCCCCAGCATTTT

d_gene: .
j_gene: TRBJ1-2
abundance: once
v_gene: TRBV25-1
CDR3aa: CASSPGYGYTF
CDR3nt: TGTGCCAGCAGCCCAGGGTATGGCTACACCTTC

d_gene: TRBD2
j_gene: TRBJ2-7
abundance: .
v_gene: TRBV19
CDR3aa: CASSLSSGSYEQYF
CDR3nt: TGTGCCAGTAGTTTGTCTAGCGGATCCTACGAGCAGTACTTC

d_gene: .
j_gene: TRBJ2-2
abundance: .
v_gene: TRBV4-1
CDR3aa: CASSHSTGTNTGELFF
CDR3nt: TGCGCCAGCAGCCATTCGACAGGCACGAACACCGGGGAGCTGTTTTTT

d_gene: .
j_gene: TRBJ1-1
abundance: once
v_gene: TRBV7-2
CDR3aa: CASSFGSGGTEAFF
CDR3nt: TGTGCCAGCAGCTTCGGGAGCGGGGGCACTGAAGCTTTCTTT

d_gene: .
j_gene: TRBJ2-1
abundance: .
v_gene: TRBV19
CDR3aa: CASSPLAPASEQFF
CDR3nt: TGTGCCAGTAGTCCCCTAGCCCCGGCCTCGGAGCAGTTCTTC

d_gene: TRBD1
j_gene: TRBJ1-2
abundance: .
v_gene: TRBV18
CDR3aa: CASSPAGGRDGYTF
CDR3nt: TGTGCCAGCTCACCCGCAGGGGGAAGAGATGGCTACACCTTC

d_gene: TRBD1
j_gene: TRBJ2-1
abundance: .
v_gene: TRBV6-1
CDR3aa: CASSGAGTGWEYEQFF
CDR3nt: TGTGCCAGCAGTGGGGCCGGGACAGGCTGGGAATATGAGCAGTTCTTC

d_gene: .
j_gene: TRBJ1-1
abundance: .
v_gene: TRBV5-1
CDR3aa: CASSLGEKAGTEAFF
CDR3nt: TGCGCCAGCAGCTTGGGCGAGAAGGCGGGCACTGAAGCTTTCTTT

d_gene: .
j_gene: TRBJ1-1
abundance: .
v_gene: TRBV19
CDR3aa: CASSIGPAAEAFF
CDR3nt: TGTGCCAGTAGTATTGGTCCGGCGGCTGAAGCTTTCTTT

d_gene: TRBD1
j_gene: TRBJ2-5
abundance: .
v_gene: TRBV6-4
CDR3aa: CASSWRDRGQETQYF
CDR3nt: TGTGCCAGCAGTTGGAGGGACAGGGGGCAAGAGACCCAGTACTTC

d_gene: .
j_gene: TRBJ2-7
abundance: .
v_gene: TRBV11-3
CDR3aa: CASSQEGGYEQYF
CDR3nt: TGTGCCAGCAGCCAAGAGGGAGGCTACGAGCAGTACTTC

d_gene: .
j_gene: TRBJ1-2
abundance: .
v_gene: TRBV27
CDR3aa: CASSLSMETAFNYGYTF
CDR3nt: TGTGCCAGCAGTTTATCGATGGAGACAGCTTTTAACTATGGCTACACCTTC

d_gene: .
j_gene: TRBJ1-2
abundance: .
v_gene: TRBV30
CDR3aa: CAWSVAGPWGYTF
CDR3nt: TGTGCCTGGAGTGTAGCGGGACCGTGGGGCTACACCTTC

d_gene: .
j_gene: TRBJ1-5
abundance: .
v_gene: TRBV9
CDR3aa: CASSVGSGQSNQPQHF
CDR3nt: TGTGCCAGCAGCGTAGGGTCTGGACAGAGCAATCAGCCCCAGCATTTT

d_gene: TRBD1
j_gene: TRBJ1-5
abundance: .
v_gene: TRBV25-1
CDR3aa: CASSDLGQANYSNQPQHF
CDR3nt: TGTGCCAGCAGCGATTTGGGACAGGCGAATTATAGCAATCAGCCCCAGCATTTT

d_gene: .
j_gene: TRBJ1-5
abundance: once
v_gene: TRBV23-1
CDR3aa: CASSQKTGFRTHNQPQHF
CDR3nt: TGCGCCAGCAGTCAAAAAACAGGGTTCCGGACCCACAATCAGCCCCAGCATTTT

d_gene: .
j_gene: TRBJ1-3
abundance: .
v_gene: TRBV10-3
CDR3aa: CAISEDAAGNTIYF
CDR3nt: TGTGCCATCAGTGAGGATGCAGCTGGAAACACCATATATTTT